This is a list of T cell receptor beta chains from one sample in a study of T-cell memory formation after mild COVID-19. One entry per CDR3 protein, called by TCRdb with MiXCR from the 5' RACE reads. The data contain hundreds of thousands of distinct CDR3 sequences, 15% to 20% of them singletons. The sequenced sample was PBMCs or a T cell subset sorted from them (not recorded which). These receptors all stem from a man younger than 35 who had mild COVID-19 (a few samples of this study predate the infection). Cell type and time point are not known. The CDR3 runs from the conserved cysteine through the conserved F or W. A D gene is named only where the DNA matches it firmly. The size field is filled for only some rows; it gives once, few, many or a size class.

TGTGCCACCAGCAGAGTCCCCGACAGGCCTAGCACAGATACGCAGTATTTT,CATSRVPDRPSTDTQYF,TRBJ2-3,-,TRBV15,-
TGTGCCAGCAGCCAAGGACAGGGATGGAATGAGCAGTTCTTC,CASSQGQGWNEQFF,TRBJ2-1,TRBD1,TRBV7-2,few
TGTGCCAGCAGCTTACCAGTGAACACTGAAGCTTTCTTT,CASSLPVNTEAFF,TRBJ1-1,-,TRBV7-2,-
TGCAGTGCCGAGATAGGGAGGGGCGGGGAGCTGTTTTTT,CSAEIGRGGELFF,TRBJ2-2,TRBD2,TRBV20-1,-
TGTGCCAGCAGCCCGGACGGCCACTATGGCTACACCTTC,CASSPDGHYGYTF,TRBJ1-2,-,TRBV5-4,-
TGCGCCAGCAGCTGGACAGCTAACATGAACACTGAAGCTTTCTTT,CASSWTANMNTEAFF,TRBJ1-1,-,TRBV5-1,few
TGTGCCAGCAGCGATACAGGTTTCATCACGAAACTGTTTTTT,CASSDTGFITKLFF,TRBJ1-4,-,TRBV6-6,-
TGTGCCAGCAGCTTCCAACGAGGGGACGCCGAGACCCAGTACTTC,CASSFQRGDAETQYF,TRBJ2-5,-,TRBV7-2,-
TGTGCCACCAGCAGAGGAGGGCCAAATGATCGGGGGAGCTCCTATAATTCACCCCTCCACTTT,CATSRGGPNDRGSSYNSPLHF,TRBJ1-6,-,TRBV15,-
TGTGCCATCAGTGACCCCGGGGGGGGTTCCAACTATGGCTACACCTTC,CAISDPGGGSNYGYTF,TRBJ1-2,-,TRBV10-3,-
TGCGCCAGCAGCCAAGAGCTAGCGGTTTCCCTTAACACCGGGGAGCTGTTTTTT,CASSQELAVSLNTGELFF,TRBJ2-2,TRBD2,TRBV4-3,many
TGCGCCAGCAGCCAACCCAGCGGGGGGATCCACGAGCAGTACTTC,CASSQPSGGIHEQYF,TRBJ2-7,TRBD2,TRBV4-3,-
TGTGCCAGCCGTGCGGGCGGGGAGCTGTTTTTT,CASRAGGELFF,TRBJ2-2,-,TRBV6-5,many
TGTGCCAGCAGCCCCGGAGTGATGGGTCAGCCCCAGCATTTT,CASSPGVMGQPQHF,TRBJ1-5,-,TRBV7-2,-
TGTGCCAGCAGCCAGGGAGGGCCCAATGAGCAGTTCTTC,CASSQGGPNEQFF,TRBJ2-1,TRBD2,TRBV7-9,few
TGTGCCAGCAGCGAATCCGGGACTCTTAAGTGGTGGACCTTC,CASSESGTLKWWTF,TRBJ1-2,-,TRBV7-8,-
TGTGCCAGCAGCTCCCCGGACATCGGAGGTTACGAGCAGTACTTC,CASSSPDIGGYEQYF,TRBJ2-7,-,TRBV7-2,many
TGTGCCATCAGTGAGGCAGGGTCGAACGAGCAGTACTTC,CAISEAGSNEQYF,TRBJ2-7,-,TRBV10-3,many
TGTGCCAGCAGTTACCGCCCCAGGGGCCGTGGCTACACCTTC,CASSYRPRGRGYTF,TRBJ1-2,-,TRBV6-6,few
TGCGCCAGCAGCCAAGAGCCGCCCTCTGGGGCCAACGTCCTGACTTTC,CASSQEPPSGANVLTF,TRBJ2-6,-,TRBV4-1,few
TGTGCCAGCAGTCATCGGGTCCCTTCCCACGAGCAGTACTTC,CASSHRVPSHEQYF,TRBJ2-7,-,TRBV12-3/TRBV12-4,-
TGCAGCGGGGACGTGGGTGGGGATGAGCAGTTCTTC,CSGDVGGDEQFF,TRBJ2-1,-,TRBV29-1,many
TGTGCCAGCAGCTACCGGCGGGGGTTTGAGACCCAGTACTTC,CASSYRRGFETQYF,TRBJ2-5,TRBD2,TRBV7-2,-
TGCGCCAGCAGCTCACAGGGAGCTGGCTATGGCTACACCTTC,CASSSQGAGYGYTF,TRBJ1-2,-,TRBV5-1,-
TGCGCCAGCAGCGTACTCGGGACAGGGGAGGAAAAACTGTTTTTT,CASSVLGTGEEKLFF,TRBJ1-4,TRBD1,TRBV5-1,-
TGCAGTGCTAGACGCCTAGCGGGGGGTAGCACAGATACGCAGTATTTT,CSARRLAGGSTDTQYF,TRBJ2-3,TRBD2,TRBV20-1,-
TGCAGCGGTAGCAAGGGGGGGGCACGTGAGCAGTACTTC,CSGSKGGAREQYF,TRBJ2-7,-,TRBV29-1,few
TGTGCCACCCAGGAGGGATTCAATGGCTACACCTTC,CATQEGFNGYTF,TRBJ1-2,-,TRBV13,-
TGTGCCAGCAGTTACGCTGTGGGACAGGGCACAGATACGCAGTATTTT,CASSYAVGQGTDTQYF,TRBJ2-3,TRBD1,TRBV6-5,few
TGTGCCAGCAGCTTAAGGGCTAGGGTCACTGAAGCTTTCTTT,CASSLRARVTEAFF,TRBJ1-1,-,TRBV7-2,few
TGTGCCAGCAGCCCAAGGACAGGAGGGGAGACCCAGTACTTC,CASSPRTGGETQYF,TRBJ2-5,-,TRBV7-7,few
TGTGCCAGCAGTTACCGACAGGGTTTTTTTGATACGCAGTATTTT,CASSYRQGFFDTQYF,TRBJ2-3,TRBD1,TRBV5-6,-
TGTGCCAGCACCCCCCAGCCGAATGAGCAGTTCTTC,CASTPQPNEQFF,TRBJ2-1,-,TRBV6-1,-
TGTGCCACAAGTGTGGCCGGACAGGCCTACAATGAGCAGTTCTTC,CATSVAGQAYNEQFF,TRBJ2-1,TRBD1,TRBV24-1,-
TGTGCCAGCAGCTTAAGCGGGACTAGCGGGGCCCCCTACAATGAGCAGTTCTTC,CASSLSGTSGAPYNEQFF,TRBJ2-1,TRBD2,TRBV7-8,many
TGCGCCAGCAGAGGTGGGCAAGATACGCAGTATTTT,CASRGGQDTQYF,TRBJ2-3,-,TRBV5-1,few
TGCAGCGTTGTTGGCCAGGGGATGGGGTATGGCTACACCTTC,CSVVGQGMGYGYTF,TRBJ1-2,-,TRBV29-1,few
TGCGCCAGCAGCCAAGGTGGGCAGGGCTACGAGCAGTACTTC,CASSQGGQGYEQYF,TRBJ2-7,-,TRBV4-3,many
TGCGCCAGCAGCCAGCGAGACAGAATGAACACTGAAGCTTTCTTT,CASSQRDRMNTEAFF,TRBJ1-1,-,TRBV4-1,-
TGTGCCAGCAGCCCCGGGTCTAGCTCCTACGAGCAGTACTTC,CASSPGSSSYEQYF,TRBJ2-7,-,TRBV7-3,few
TGTGCCAGCAGCTTAAGTAGCAGCGGGGGGTGGGAGACCCAGTACTTC,CASSLSSSGGWETQYF,TRBJ2-5,TRBD2,TRBV7-2,-